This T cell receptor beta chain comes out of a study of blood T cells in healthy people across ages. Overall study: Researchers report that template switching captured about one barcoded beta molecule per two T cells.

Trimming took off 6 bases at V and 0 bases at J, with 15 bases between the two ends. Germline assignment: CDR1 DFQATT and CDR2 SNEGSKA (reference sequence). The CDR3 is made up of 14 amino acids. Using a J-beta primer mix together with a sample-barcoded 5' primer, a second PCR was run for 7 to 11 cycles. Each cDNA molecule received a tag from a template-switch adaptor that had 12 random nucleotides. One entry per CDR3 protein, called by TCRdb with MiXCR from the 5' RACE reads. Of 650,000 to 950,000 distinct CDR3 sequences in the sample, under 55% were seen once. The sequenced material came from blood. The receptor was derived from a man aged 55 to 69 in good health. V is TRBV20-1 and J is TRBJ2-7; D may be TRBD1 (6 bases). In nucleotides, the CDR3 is TGCAGTGCCCCCCTGGGGGCGCTCTCCTACGAGCAGTACTTC. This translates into CSAPLGALSYEQYF.